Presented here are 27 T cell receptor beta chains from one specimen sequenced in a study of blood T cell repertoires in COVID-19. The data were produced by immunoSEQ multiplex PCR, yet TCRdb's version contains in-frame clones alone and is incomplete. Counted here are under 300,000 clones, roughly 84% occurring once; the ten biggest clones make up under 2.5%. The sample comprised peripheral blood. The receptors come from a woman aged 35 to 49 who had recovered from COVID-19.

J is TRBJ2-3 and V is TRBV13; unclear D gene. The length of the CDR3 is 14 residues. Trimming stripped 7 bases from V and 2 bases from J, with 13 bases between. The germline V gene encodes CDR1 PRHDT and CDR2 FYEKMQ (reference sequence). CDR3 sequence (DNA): TGTGCCAGCACCCTAGGCGGTATCACAGATACGCAGTATTTT. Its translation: CASTLGGITDTQYF.

CDR3 in amino acids: CASSLGVGQAYNEQFF. The CDR3 coding sequence is TGTGCCAGCAGCCTAGGGGTGGGACAGGCTTACAATGAGCAGTTCTTC. J is TRBJ2-1 and V is TRBV11-3; 8 nucleotides line up with TRBD1. This CDR3 has 16 residues. Germline V gene lookup returns CDR1 SGHNT and CDR2 YENEEA. The junction had 10 bases not matched to a gene; V was cut back by 5 bases and J by 4 bases. The full variable domain, in which reference TRBV11-3 and TRBJ2-1 provide the parts outside the CDR3, is EAGVVQSPRYKIIEKKQPVAFWCNPISGHNTLYWYLQNLGQGPELLIRYENEEAVDDSQLPKDRFSAERLKGVDSTLKIQPAELGDSAVYLCASSLGVGQAYNEQFFGPGTRLTVL.

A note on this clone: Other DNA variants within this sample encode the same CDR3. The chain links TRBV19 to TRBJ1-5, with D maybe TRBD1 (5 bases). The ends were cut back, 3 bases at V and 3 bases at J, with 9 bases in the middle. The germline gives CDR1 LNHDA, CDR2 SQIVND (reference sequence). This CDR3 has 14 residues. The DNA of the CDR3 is TGTGCCAGTAGTATCCGGGACTTCAATCAGCCCCAGCATTTT. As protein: CASSIRDFNQPQHF.

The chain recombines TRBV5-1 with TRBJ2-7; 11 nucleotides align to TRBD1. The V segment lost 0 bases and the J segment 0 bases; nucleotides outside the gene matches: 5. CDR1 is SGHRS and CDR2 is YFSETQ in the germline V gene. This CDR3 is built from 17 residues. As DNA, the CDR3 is TGCGCCAGCAGCTTGGGGACAGGGGGCCGGAGCTCCTACGAGCAGTACTTC. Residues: CASSLGTGGRSSYEQYF.

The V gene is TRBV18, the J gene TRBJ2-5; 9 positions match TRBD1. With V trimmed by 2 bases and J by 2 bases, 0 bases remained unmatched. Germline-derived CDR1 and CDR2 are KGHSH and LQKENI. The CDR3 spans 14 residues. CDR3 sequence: CASSPDRGQETQYF. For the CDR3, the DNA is TGTGCCAGCTCACCAGACAGGGGGCAAGAGACCCAGTACTTC.

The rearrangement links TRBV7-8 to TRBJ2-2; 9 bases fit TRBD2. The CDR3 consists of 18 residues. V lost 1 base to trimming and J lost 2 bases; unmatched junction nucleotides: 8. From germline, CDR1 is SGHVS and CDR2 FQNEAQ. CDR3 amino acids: CASSLGSSGRVNTGELFF. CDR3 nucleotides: TGTGCCAGCAGCTTAGGCAGTAGCGGGAGAGTTAACACCGGGGAGCTGTTTTTT.

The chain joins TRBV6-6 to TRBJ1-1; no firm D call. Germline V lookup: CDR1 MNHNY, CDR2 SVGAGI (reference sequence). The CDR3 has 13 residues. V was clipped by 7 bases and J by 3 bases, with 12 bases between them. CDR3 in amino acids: CASTSPRDTEAFF. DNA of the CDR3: TGTGCCAGCACCAGCCCCCGGGACACTGAAGCTTTCTTT.

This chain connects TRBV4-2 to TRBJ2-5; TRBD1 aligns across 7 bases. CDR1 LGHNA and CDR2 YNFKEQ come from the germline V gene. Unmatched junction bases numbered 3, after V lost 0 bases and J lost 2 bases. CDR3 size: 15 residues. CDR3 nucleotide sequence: TGTGCCAGCAGCCAAGATGGACAGGTTCAAGAGACCCAGTACTTC. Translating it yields CASSQDGQVQETQYF.

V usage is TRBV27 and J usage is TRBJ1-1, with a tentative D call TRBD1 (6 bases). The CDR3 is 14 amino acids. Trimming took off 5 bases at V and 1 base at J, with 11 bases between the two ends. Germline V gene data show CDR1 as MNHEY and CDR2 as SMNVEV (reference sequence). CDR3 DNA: TGTGCCAGCAGTCAACGGACAGAGAACACTGAAGCTTTCTTT. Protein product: CASSQRTENTEAFF.

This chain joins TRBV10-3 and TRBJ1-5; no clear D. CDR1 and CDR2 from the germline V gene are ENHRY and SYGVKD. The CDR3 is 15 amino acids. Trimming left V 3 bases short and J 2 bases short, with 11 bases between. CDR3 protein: CAISDLGKGNQPQHF. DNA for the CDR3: TGTGCCATCAGTGACCTGGGCAAGGGCAATCAGCCCCAGCATTTT.

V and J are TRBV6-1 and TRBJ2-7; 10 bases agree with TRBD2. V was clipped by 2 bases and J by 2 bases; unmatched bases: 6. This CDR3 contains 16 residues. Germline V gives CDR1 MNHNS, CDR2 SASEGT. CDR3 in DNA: TGTGCCAGCAGTGAAAGGCAGGGACTAGCGCCCTACGAGCAGTACTTC. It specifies CASSERQGLAPYEQYF.

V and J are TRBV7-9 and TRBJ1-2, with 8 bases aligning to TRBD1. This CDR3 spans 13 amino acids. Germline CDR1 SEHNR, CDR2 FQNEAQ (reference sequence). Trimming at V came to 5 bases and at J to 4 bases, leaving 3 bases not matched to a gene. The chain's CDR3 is CASSRDRSYGYTF. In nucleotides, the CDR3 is TGTGCCAGCAGCAGGGACAGGAGCTATGGCTACACCTTC.

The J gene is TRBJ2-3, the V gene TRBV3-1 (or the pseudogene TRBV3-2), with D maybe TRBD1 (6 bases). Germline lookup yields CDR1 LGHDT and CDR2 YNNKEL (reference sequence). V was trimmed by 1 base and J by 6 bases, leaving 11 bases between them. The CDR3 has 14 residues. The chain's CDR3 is CASSQVGGGDTQYF. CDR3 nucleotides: TGTGCCAGCAGCCAAGTTGGGGGCGGGGATACGCAGTATTTT.

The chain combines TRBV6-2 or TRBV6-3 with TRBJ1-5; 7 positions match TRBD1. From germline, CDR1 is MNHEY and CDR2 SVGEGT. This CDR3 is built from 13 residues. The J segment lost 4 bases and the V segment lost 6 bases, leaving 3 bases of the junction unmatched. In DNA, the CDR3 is TGTGCCAGCAGCACGGGACAGAATCAGCCCCAGCATTTT. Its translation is CASSTGQNQPQHF.

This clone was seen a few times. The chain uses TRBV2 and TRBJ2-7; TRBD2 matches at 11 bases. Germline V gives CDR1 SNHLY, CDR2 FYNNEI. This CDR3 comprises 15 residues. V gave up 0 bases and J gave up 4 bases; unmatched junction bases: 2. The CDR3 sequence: CASSEASGGVYEQYF. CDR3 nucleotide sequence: TGTGCCAGCAGTGAAGCTAGCGGGGGGGTTTACGAGCAGTACTTC.

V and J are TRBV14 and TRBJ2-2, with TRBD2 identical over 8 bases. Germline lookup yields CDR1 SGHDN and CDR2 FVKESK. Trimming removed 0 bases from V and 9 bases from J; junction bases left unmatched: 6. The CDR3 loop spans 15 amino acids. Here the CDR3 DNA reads TGTGCCAGCAGCCAAGAAATTAGCGGGGATCGGGAGCTGTTTTTT. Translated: CASSQEISGDRELFF.

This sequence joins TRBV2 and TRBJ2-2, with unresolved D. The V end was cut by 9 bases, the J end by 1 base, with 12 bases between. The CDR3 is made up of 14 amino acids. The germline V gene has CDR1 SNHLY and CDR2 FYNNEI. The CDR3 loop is CASKEVVNTGELFF. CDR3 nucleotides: TGTGCCAGTAAAGAGGTCGTGAACACCGGGGAGCTGTTTTTT.

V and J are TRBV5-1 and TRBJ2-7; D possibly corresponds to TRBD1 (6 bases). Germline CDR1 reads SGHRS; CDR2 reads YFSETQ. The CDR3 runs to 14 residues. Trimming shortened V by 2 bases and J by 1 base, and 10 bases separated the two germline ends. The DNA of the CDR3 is TGCGCCAGCAGCTTCACCACAGGGTCCTACGAGCAGTACTTC. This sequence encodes CASSFTTGSYEQYF.

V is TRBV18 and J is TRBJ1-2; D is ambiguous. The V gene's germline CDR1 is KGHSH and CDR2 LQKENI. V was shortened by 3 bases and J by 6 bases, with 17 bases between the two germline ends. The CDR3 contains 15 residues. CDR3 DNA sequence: TGTGCCAGCTCACCTAGTCGGGAATGGAAGGATGGCTACACCTTC. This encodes CASSPSREWKDGYTF.

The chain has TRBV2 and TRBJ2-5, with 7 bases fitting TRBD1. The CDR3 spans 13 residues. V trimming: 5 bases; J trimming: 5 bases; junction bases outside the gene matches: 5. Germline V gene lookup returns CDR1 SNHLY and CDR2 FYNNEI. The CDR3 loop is CASSRQGFETQYF. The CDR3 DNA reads TGTGCCAGCAGTCGACAGGGATTCGAGACCCAGTACTTC.

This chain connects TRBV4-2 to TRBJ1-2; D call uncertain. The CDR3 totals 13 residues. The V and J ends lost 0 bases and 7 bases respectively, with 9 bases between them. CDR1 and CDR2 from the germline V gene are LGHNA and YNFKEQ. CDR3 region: CASSQDGLTGYTF. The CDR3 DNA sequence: TGTGCCAGCAGCCAAGATGGCCTCACTGGCTACACCTTC.

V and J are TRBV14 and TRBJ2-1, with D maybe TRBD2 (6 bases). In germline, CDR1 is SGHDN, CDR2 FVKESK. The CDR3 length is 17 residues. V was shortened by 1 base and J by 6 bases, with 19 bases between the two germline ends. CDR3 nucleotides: TGTGCCAGCAGCCAAGCCTTGGGGGGAGTATCTCCCAATGAGCAGTTCTTC. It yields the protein CASSQALGGVSPNEQFF. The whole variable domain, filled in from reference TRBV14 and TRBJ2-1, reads EAGVTQFPSHSVIEKGQTVTLRCDPISGHDNLYWYRRVMGKEIKFLLHFVKESKQDESGMPNNRFLAERTGGTYSTLKVQPAELEDSGVYFCASSQALGGVSPNEQFFGPGTRLTVL.

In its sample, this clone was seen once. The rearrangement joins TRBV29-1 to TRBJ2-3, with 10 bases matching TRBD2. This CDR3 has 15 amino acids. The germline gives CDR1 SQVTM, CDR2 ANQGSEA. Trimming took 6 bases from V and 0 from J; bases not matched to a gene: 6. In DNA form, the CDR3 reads TGCAGCGTCCTTACTAGCGGGGCTAGCACAGATACGCAGTATTTT. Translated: CSVLTSGASTDTQYF.

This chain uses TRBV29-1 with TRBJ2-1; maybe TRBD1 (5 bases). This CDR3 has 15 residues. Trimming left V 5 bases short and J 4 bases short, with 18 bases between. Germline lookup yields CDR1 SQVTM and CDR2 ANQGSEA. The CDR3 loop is CSVYTTESAYNEQFF. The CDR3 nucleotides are TGCAGCGTTTACACGACAGAGTCCGCATACAATGAGCAGTTCTTC.

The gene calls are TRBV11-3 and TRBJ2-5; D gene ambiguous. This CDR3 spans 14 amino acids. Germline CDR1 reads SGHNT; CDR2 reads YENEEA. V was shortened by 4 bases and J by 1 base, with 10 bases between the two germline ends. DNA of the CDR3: TGTGCCAGCAGCTCCCGGGTAATCCAAGAGACCCAGTACTTC. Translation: CASSSRVIQETQYF.

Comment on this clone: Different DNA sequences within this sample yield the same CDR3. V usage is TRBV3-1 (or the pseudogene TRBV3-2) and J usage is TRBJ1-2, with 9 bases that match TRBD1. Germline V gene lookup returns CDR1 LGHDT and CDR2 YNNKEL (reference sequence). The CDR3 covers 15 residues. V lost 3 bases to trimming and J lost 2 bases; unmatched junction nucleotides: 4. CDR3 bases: TGTGCCAGCAGCCAGGACAGGGGCCCGAACTATGGCTACACCTTC. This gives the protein CASSQDRGPNYGYTF.

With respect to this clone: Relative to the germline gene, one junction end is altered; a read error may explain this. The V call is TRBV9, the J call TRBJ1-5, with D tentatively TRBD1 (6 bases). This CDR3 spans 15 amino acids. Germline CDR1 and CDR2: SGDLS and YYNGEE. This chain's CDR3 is CTSSAQGSYNQPQHF. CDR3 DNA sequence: TGTACCAGCAGCGCACAGGGATCTTATAATCAGCCCCAGCATTTT.